Listed here are 19 T cell receptor beta chains from one sample, sequenced in a study of T cell changes during pregnancy in multiple sclerosis. Data came from immunoSEQ multiplex PCR; TCRdb stores just in-frame clones and leaves some out. The sample includes about 38,000 clones, approximately 90% of them seen just once. Sequences were derived from CD8+ T cells from peripheral blood mononuclear cells, sampled in the third trimester of pregnancy. Receptors were obtained from a female donor with multiple sclerosis, enrolled in a pregnancy study.

V is TRBV11-2 and J is TRBJ1-4, with 8 positions matching TRBD1. The CDR3 is 13 residues long. J gave up 14 bases and V 0 bases, and 5 bases lay outside the gene matches. Germline loops: CDR1 SGHAT, CDR2 FQNNGV. CDR3 protein: CASSLDWDRSLFF. Here the CDR3 DNA reads TGTGCCAGCAGCTTAGATTGGGACAGGTCTCTGTTTTTT.

This rearrangement joins TRBV6-5 to TRBJ2-1; D is possibly TRBD1 (5 bases). The length of the CDR3 is 13 residues. Between the trimmed V and J ends, which lost 4 bases and 4 bases, there was a span of 8 bases. The germline V gene has CDR1 MNHEY and CDR2 SVGAGI. CDR3 sequence: CASSSTEYNEQFF. The CDR3 coding sequence is TGTGCCAGCAGTTCGACAGAATACAATGAGCAGTTCTTC.

The chain joins TRBV5-8 to TRBJ2-7; TRBD2 matches at 7 bases. There are 15 residues in the CDR3. Germline values: CDR1 SGHTS, CDR2 YDEGEE. Trimming cost V 4 bases and J 3 bases; bases outside gene matches: 10. As DNA, the CDR3 is TGTGCCAGCAGCCCGGGACTGGGGGAGGGCTACGAGCAGTACTTC. It codes for CASSPGLGEGYEQYF.

The chain carries TRBV6-1 and TRBJ2-3; D is possibly TRBD1 (5 bases). V dropped 11 bases and J dropped 4 bases, with 19 bases sitting between them. Germline values: CDR1 MNHNS, CDR2 SASEGT. This CDR3 is 14 amino acids long. CDR3 residues: CALIGGPRADTQYF. The CDR3 region has the DNA TGTGCCCTAATCGGCGGCCCCAGGGCAGATACGCAGTATTTT.

V and J are TRBV2 and TRBJ1-5; weak D call: TRBD1 (5 bases). Trimming shortened V by 7 bases and J by 3 bases, and 16 bases separated the two germline ends. The germline V gene has CDR1 SNHLY and CDR2 FYNNEI. This CDR3 comprises 15 residues. The CDR3 DNA sequence: TGTGCCAGCAAGGAGACAGTCTCCTTCAATCAGCCCCAGCATTTT. This encodes CASKETVSFNQPQHF. The variable domain in full, with the rest retrieved from reference TRBV2 and TRBJ1-5, is EPEVTQTPSHQVTQMGQEVILRCVPISNHLYFYWYRQILGQKVEFLVSFYNNEISEKSEIFDDQFSVERPDGSNFTLKIRSTKLEDSAMYFCASKETVSFNQPQHFGDGTRLSIL.

The J gene is TRBJ2-3, the V gene TRBV6-1, with 7 nucleotides matching TRBD1. The CDR3 extends over 14 amino acids. J was trimmed by 2 bases and V by 4 bases; bases with no gene match: 3. CDR1 and CDR2 (germline): MNHNS, SASEGT. The CDR3 reads CASSAGGDTDTQYF. CDR3 sequence (DNA): TGTGCCAGCAGTGCAGGGGGAGACACAGATACGCAGTATTTT.

The chain carries TRBV27 and TRBJ2-7; 8 positions agree with TRBD1. Germline V CDR1 and CDR2: MNHEY, SMNVEV (reference sequence). The junction had 9 bases not matched to a gene; V was cut back by 4 bases and J by 7 bases. This CDR3 is 14 amino acids long. Here the CDR3 reads CASSSNTGGWEQYF. The CDR3 nucleotides are TGTGCCAGCAGTTCCAATACAGGGGGGTGGGAGCAGTACTTC.

The chain's CDR3 is CASSLPGLVGKETQYF. The CDR3 DNA sequence: TGCGCCAGCAGCTTACCGGGACTAGTGGGCAAAGAGACCCAGTACTTC. This sequence joins TRBV5-1 and TRBJ2-5, with 8 bases aligning to TRBD2. Germline V gene sequence: CDR1 SGHRS, CDR2 YFSETQ. The V gene end was trimmed by 2 bases and the J gene end by 3 bases; junction bases not matched to a gene: 9. The CDR3 contains 16 residues.

The rearrangement links TRBV6-6 to TRBJ1-5; D ambiguous. CDR1 is MNHNY, CDR2 SVGAGI, per germline (reference sequence). V was trimmed by 6 bases and J by 1 base, leaving 16 bases between them. The CDR3 length is 16 residues. This CDR3 is CASRDQARVSNQPQHF. Here the CDR3 DNA reads TGTGCCAGCAGGGACCAAGCGAGGGTGAGCAATCAGCCCCAGCATTTT.

The genes are TRBV9 and TRBJ2-5; 12 nucleotides match TRBD2. J lost 3 bases, V lost 4 bases, and 1 base had no gene match. The CDR3 loop spans 14 amino acids. Germline values: CDR1 SGDLS, CDR2 YYNGEE. The CDR3 sequence: CASSRTSGEETQYF. As DNA, the CDR3 is TGTGCCAGCAGCAGGACTAGCGGGGAAGAGACCCAGTACTTC.

The rearrangement joins TRBV11-2 to TRBJ2-5, with 7 bases that match TRBD2. The CDR3 totals 16 residues. Germline values: CDR1 SGHAT, CDR2 FQNNGV. The junction had 11 bases not matched to a gene; V was cut back by 5 bases and J by 2 bases. Written as DNA, the CDR3 is TGTGCCAGCAGCCATGGGAGGGGCTGGGAGCAAGAGACCCAGTACTTC. It encodes CASSHGRGWEQETQYF.

The chain employs TRBV7-6 and TRBJ2-2; tentative D call: TRBD2 (7 bases). The V gene's germline CDR1 is SGHVS and CDR2 FNYEAQ. This CDR3 spans 13 amino acids. Trimming removed 8 bases at V and 8 bases at J, with 15 bases between. The CDR3 coding sequence is TGTGCCAGCCGACGGGGGGCTCGAGGGGAGCTGTTTTTT. This encodes CASRRGARGELFF.

V usage is TRBV6-4 and J usage is TRBJ2-1; no firm D call. Germline CDR1 is MRHNA and CDR2 is SNTAGT. Trimming cost V 0 bases and J 10 bases, with 10 bases left between them. This CDR3 comprises 13 residues. CDR3 DNA: TGTGCCAGCAGTGACTCGATCCAGTCAGAGCAGTTCTTC. Protein sequence: CASSDSIQSEQFF.

The chain employs TRBV28 and TRBJ2-7; no clear D gene. V was cut by 3 bases and J by 3 bases, with 6 bases left in between. CDR3 length: 12 residues. The germline gives CDR1 MDHEN, CDR2 SYDVKM. CDR3 loop: CASSLPSYEQYF. DNA for the CDR3: TGTGCCAGCAGTTTGCCCAGCTACGAGCAGTACTTC.

The chain combines TRBV10-3 with TRBJ2-2; D remains ambiguous. Per the germline V gene, CDR1 is ENHRY and CDR2 is SYGVKD. Deletions cut 4 bases from V and 1 base from J, with 10 bases between. The CDR3 runs to 15 residues. The chain's CDR3 is CAISVRQQNTGELFF. The CDR3 DNA is TGTGCCATCAGTGTGAGGCAGCAGAACACCGGGGAGCTGTTTTTT.

V is TRBV11-2 and J is TRBJ2-3; D might be TRBD2 (6 bases). This CDR3 has 14 residues. The germline V gene has CDR1 SGHAT and CDR2 FQNNGV. Trimming removed 3 bases from V and 3 bases from J, with 10 bases in between. In nucleotides, the CDR3 is TGTGCCAGCAGCTTTAGACTAGTTACAGATACGCAGTATTTT. Protein: CASSFRLVTDTQYF. The variable domain in full, completed from reference TRBV11-2 and TRBJ2-3, reads EAGVAQSPRYKIIEKRQSVAFWCNPISGHATLYWYQQILGQGPKLLIQFQNNGVVDDSQLPKDRFSAERLKGVDSTLKIQPAKLEDSAVYLCASSFRLVTDTQYFGPGTRLTVL.

The CDR3 DNA reads as TGTGCCAGTCGGGACATATGGGGCAATCAGCCCCAGCATTTT. Encoded protein: CASRDIWGNQPQHF. V is TRBV10-3 and J is TRBJ1-5, with TRBD1 as a possible D gene (6 bases). Germline V CDR1 and CDR2: ENHRY, SYGVKD. V was trimmed by 10 bases and J by 2 bases, leaving 15 bases between them. This CDR3 has 14 amino acids.

The sample holds one count of this clone. The same CDR3 also results from other DNA sequences found in this sample. The gene calls are TRBV4-1 and TRBJ1-5, with a weak D call TRBD1 (5 bases). Germline lookup yields CDR1 MGHRA and CDR2 YSYEKL. The germline V and J ends were trimmed by 0 bases and 0 bases, with 12 bases remaining between them. The CDR3 covers 17 residues. The CDR3 protein is CASSQDGRGYSNQPQHF. The CDR3 coding sequence is TGCGCCAGCAGCCAAGATGGGAGGGGTTATAGCAATCAGCCCCAGCATTTT.

In its sample, this clone was seen once. The genes are TRBV5-8 and TRBJ2-2; D perhaps matches TRBD2 (6 bases). Germline CDR1 SGHTS, CDR2 YDEGEE. The CDR3 is made up of 18 amino acids. The germline V and J ends were trimmed by 4 bases and 0 bases, with 19 bases remaining between them. The CDR3 DNA reads as TGTGCCAGCAGCAGAGTAAGCGGGCGGATCTCGAACACCGGGGAGCTGTTTTTT. This gives the protein CASSRVSGRISNTGELFF.